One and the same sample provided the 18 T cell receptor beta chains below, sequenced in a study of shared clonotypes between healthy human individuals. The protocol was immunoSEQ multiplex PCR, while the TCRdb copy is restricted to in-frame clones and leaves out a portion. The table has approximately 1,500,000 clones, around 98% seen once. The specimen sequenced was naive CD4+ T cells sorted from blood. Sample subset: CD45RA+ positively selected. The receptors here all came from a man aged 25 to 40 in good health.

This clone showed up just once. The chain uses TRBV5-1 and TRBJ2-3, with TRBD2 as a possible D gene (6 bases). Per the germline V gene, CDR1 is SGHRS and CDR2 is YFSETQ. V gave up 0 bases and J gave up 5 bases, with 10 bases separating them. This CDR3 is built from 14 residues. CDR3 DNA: TGCGCCAGCAGCTTGGCCGGGAGTCTAGATACGCAGTATTTT. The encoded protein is CASSLAGSLDTQYF.

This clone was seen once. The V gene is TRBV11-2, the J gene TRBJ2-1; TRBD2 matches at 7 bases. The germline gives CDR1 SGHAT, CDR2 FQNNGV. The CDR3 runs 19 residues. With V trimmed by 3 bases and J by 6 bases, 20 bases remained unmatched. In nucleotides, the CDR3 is TGTGCCAGCAGCTTCTCAGCGGGATCTTCGGTATCTGTATCCAATGAGCAGTTCTTC. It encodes CASSFSAGSSVSVSNEQFF. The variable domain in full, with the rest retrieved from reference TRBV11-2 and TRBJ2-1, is EAGVAQSPRYKIIEKRQSVAFWCNPISGHATLYWYQQILGQGPKLLIQFQNNGVVDDSQLPKDRFSAERLKGVDSTLKIQPAKLEDSAVYLCASSFSAGSSVSVSNEQFFGPGTRLTVL.

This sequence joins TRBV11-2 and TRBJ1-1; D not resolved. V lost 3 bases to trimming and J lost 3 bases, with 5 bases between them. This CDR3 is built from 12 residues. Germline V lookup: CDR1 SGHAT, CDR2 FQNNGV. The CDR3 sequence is CASSFIDTEAFF. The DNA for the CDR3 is TGTGCCAGCAGCTTTATTGACACTGAAGCTTTCTTT.

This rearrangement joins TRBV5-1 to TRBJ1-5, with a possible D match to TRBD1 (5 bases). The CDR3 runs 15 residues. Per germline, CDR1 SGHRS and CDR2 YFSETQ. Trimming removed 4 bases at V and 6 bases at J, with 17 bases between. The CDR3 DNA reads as TGCGCCAGCAGCCTAAACCCCGGGGACTTTCAGCCCCAGCATTTT. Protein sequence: CASSLNPGDFQPQHF. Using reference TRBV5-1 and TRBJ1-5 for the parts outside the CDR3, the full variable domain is KAGVTQTPRYLIKTRGQQVTLSCSPISGHRSVSWYQQTPGQGLQFLFEYFSETQRNKGNFPGRFSGRQFSNSRSEMNVSTLELGDSALYLCASSLNPGDFQPQHFGDGTRLSIL.

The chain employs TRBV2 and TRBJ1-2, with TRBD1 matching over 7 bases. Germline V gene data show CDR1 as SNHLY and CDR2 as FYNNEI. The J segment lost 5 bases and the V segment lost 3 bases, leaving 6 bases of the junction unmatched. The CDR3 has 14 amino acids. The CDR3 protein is CASSDRQGLYGYTF. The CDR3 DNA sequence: TGTGCCAGCAGTGACCGACAGGGTTTGTATGGCTACACCTTC.

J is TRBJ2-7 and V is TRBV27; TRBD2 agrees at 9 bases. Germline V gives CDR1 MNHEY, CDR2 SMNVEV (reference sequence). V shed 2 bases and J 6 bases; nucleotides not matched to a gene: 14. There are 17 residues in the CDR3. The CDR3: CASSLRAGGLTRCEQYF. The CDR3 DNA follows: TGTGCCAGCAGTTTACGGGCGGGAGGGCTTACTCGTTGCGAGCAGTACTTC.

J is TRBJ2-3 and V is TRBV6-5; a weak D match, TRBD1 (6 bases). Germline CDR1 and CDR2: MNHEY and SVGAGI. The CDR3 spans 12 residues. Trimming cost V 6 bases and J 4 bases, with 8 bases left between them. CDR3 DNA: TGTGCCAGCAGGAGGACAGCAGATACGCAGTATTTT. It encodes CASRRTADTQYF.

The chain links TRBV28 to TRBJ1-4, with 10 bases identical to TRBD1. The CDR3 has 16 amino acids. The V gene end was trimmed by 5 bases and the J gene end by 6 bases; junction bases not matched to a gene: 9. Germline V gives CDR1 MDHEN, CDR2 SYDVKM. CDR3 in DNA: TGTGCCAGCAGTGTCACAGGGACAGGGGCGGATGAAAAACTGTTTTTT. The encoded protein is CASSVTGTGADEKLFF.

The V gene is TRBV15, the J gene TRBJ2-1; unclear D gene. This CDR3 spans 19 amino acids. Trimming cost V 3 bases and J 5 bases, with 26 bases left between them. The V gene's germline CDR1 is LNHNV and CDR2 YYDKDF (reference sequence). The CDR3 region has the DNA TGTGCCACCAGCAGTGCCGGTGCGACGATGGTTGGCTTGAACAATGAGCAGTTCTTC. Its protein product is CATSSAGATMVGLNNEQFF.

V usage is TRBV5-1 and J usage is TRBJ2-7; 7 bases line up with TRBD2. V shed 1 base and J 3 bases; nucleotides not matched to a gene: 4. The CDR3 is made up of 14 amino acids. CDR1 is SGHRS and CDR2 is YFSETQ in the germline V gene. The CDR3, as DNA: TGCGCCAGCAGCTTGACTAGCGTTCTCTACGAGCAGTACTTC. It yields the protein CASSLTSVLYEQYF.

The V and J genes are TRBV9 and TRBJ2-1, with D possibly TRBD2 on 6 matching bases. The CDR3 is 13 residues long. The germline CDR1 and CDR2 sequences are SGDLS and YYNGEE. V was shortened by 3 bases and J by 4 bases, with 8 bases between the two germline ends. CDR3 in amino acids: CASSAAGYNEQFF. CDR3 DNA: TGTGCCAGCAGCGCGGCGGGATACAATGAGCAGTTCTTC. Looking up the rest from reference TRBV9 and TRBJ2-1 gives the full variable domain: DSGVTQTPKHLITATGQRVTLRCSPRSGDLSVYWYQQSLDQGLQFLIQYYNGEERAKGNILERFSAQQFPDLHSELNLSSLELGDSALYFCASSAAGYNEQFFGPGTRLTVL.

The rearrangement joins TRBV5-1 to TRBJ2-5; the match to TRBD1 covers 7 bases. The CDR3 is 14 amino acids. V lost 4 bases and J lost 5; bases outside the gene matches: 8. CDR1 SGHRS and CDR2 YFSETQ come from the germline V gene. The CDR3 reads CASSRDSSGETQYF. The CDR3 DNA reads TGCGCCAGCAGCAGGGACAGCTCAGGGGAGACCCAGTACTTC. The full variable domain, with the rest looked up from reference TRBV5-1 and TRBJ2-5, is KAGVTQTPRYLIKTRGQQVTLSCSPISGHRSVSWYQQTPGQGLQFLFEYFSETQRNKGNFPGRFSGRQFSNSRSEMNVSTLELGDSALYLCASSRDSSGETQYFGPGTRLLVL.

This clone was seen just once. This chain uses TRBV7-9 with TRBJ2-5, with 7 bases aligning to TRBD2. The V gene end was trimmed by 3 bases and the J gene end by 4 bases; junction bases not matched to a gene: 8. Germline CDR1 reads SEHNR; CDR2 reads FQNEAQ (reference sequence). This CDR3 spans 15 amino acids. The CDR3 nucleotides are TGTGCCAGCAGCTTTCTCGCGGGAGTCGGAGAGACCCAGTACTTC. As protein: CASSFLAGVGETQYF.

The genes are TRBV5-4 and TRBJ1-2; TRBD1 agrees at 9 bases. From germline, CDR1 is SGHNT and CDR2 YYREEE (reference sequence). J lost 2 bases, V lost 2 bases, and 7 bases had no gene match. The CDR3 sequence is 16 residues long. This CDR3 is CASSLEGTGGNYGYTF. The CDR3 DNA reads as TGTGCCAGCAGCTTAGAAGGAACAGGGGGCAACTATGGCTACACCTTC. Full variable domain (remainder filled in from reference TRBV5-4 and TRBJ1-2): ETGVTQSPTHLIKTRGQQVTLRCSSQSGHNTVSWYQQALGQGPQFIFQYYREEENGRGNFPPRFSGLQFPNYSSELNVNALELDDSALYLCASSLEGTGGNYGYTFGSGTRLTVV.

The CDR3 sequence is CASSEREVYNEQFF. The CDR3 coding sequence is TGTGCCAGCAGTGAGCGGGAGGTCTACAATGAGCAGTTCTTC. The genes are TRBV28 and TRBJ2-1; 9 positions agree with TRBD2. The germline gives CDR1 MDHEN, CDR2 SYDVKM. The CDR3 length is 14 residues. The V and J ends lost 5 bases and 3 bases, in that order; junction bases with no gene match: 2.

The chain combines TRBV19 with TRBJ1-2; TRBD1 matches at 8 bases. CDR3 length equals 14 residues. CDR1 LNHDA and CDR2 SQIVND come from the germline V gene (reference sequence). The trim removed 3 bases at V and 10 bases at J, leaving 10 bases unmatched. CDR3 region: CASSILGTGANYTF. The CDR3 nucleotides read TGTGCCAGTAGTATTTTAGGGACAGGTGCGAACTACACCTTC.

The CDR3 is CASSPTGGSHEQYF. CDR3 nucleotides: TGTGCCAGCAGCCCGACAGGGGGATCCCACGAGCAGTACTTC. The V and J genes are TRBV11-3 and TRBJ2-7; 9 positions match TRBD1. Germline assignment: CDR1 SGHNT and CDR2 YENEEA. This CDR3 region has 14 residues. V dropped 5 bases and J dropped 5; count of bases not matched to a gene: 7. The variable domain in full, completed from reference TRBV11-3 and TRBJ2-7, reads EAGVVQSPRYKIIEKKQPVAFWCNPISGHNTLYWYLQNLGQGPELLIRYENEEAVDDSQLPKDRFSAERLKGVDSTLKIQPAELGDSAVYLCASSPTGGSHEQYFGPGTRLTVT.

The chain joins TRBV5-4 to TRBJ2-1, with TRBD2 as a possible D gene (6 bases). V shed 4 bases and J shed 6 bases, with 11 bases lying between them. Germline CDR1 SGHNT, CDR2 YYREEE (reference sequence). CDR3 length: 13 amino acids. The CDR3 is CASSPGLFNEQFF. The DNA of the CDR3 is TGTGCCAGCAGCCCGGGACTGTTCAATGAGCAGTTCTTC.